These 21 T cell receptor beta chains came from one sample sequenced in a study of STAT5B mutations in CD4+ large granular lymphocyte leukemia. This table comes from immunoSEQ multiplex PCR, and its TCRdb copy is limited to in-frame clones, with some not included. The sample includes tens of thousands of clones, 65% to 75% of them seen just once. Sequenced input: CD4+ T cells from blood buffy coats. The receptors stem from a human donor in good health.

This chain connects TRBV28 to TRBJ2-7; D may be TRBD2 (6 bases). Trimming stripped 4 bases from V and 7 bases from J, with 14 bases between. From germline, CDR1 is MDHEN and CDR2 SYDVKM. This CDR3 comprises 13 residues. The CDR3 protein is CASSSPGTPEQYV. The CDR3 DNA reads as TGTGCCAGCAGTTCCCCGGGGACTCCAGAGCAGTACGTC.

CDR3 sequence (DNA): TGTGCCAGCTCACCGACTAGCGGCACAGATACGCAGTATTTT. The encoded protein is CASSPTSGTDTQYF. The chain uses TRBV18 and TRBJ2-3; 8 bases agree with TRBD2. The CDR3 has 14 amino acids. Trimming cost V 3 bases and J 1 base; bases outside gene matches: 0. Germline V lookup: CDR1 KGHSH, CDR2 LQKENI.

The chain carries TRBV2 and TRBJ1-5; TRBD1 might be the D (5 bases). CDR1 is SNHLY and CDR2 is FYNNEI in the germline V gene. V lost 3 bases to trimming and J lost 6 bases, with 12 bases between them. The CDR3 contains 14 residues. DNA for the CDR3: TGTGCCAGCAGTGACTCCGGGGGGGGTCAGCCCCAGCATTTT. This sequence encodes CASSDSGGGQPQHF.

CDR3 in amino acids: CAWSQGFSTDTQYF. The CDR3 region has the DNA TGTGCCTGGAGCCAGGGTTTCAGCACAGATACGCAGTATTTT. The chain couples TRBV30 to TRBJ2-3, with D tentatively TRBD1 (5 bases). Germline values: CDR1 GTSNPN, CDR2 SVGIG (reference sequence). V lost 3 bases to trimming and J lost 0 bases, with 10 bases between them. The CDR3 is made up of 14 amino acids. Combining the CDR3 with reference TRBV30 and TRBJ2-3 gives the whole variable domain SQTIHQWPATLVQPVGSPLSLECTVEGTSNPNLYWYRQAAGRGLQLLFYSVGIGQISSEVPQNLSASRPQDRQFILSSKKLLLSDSGFYLCAWSQGFSTDTQYFGPGTRLTVL.

The V gene is TRBV4-1, the J gene TRBJ1-3; D gene unclear. Germline loops: CDR1 MGHRA, CDR2 YSYEKL. CDR3 length: 13 residues. V was clipped by 3 bases and J by 4 bases, with 7 bases between them. CDR3 loop: CASSQQPGNTIYF. As DNA, the CDR3 is TGCGCCAGCAGCCAGCAACCGGGAAACACCATATATTTT.

The rearrangement joins TRBV7-8 to TRBJ1-2; 7 bases map to TRBD1. From germline, CDR1 is SGHVS and CDR2 FQNEAQ. This CDR3 has 16 amino acids. V dropped 3 bases and J dropped 2; count of bases not matched to a gene: 9. This CDR3 reads CASSLGGTVINYGYTF. Written as DNA, the CDR3 is TGTGCCAGCAGCTTGGGAGGGACAGTGATCAACTATGGCTACACCTTC. Together with reference TRBV7-8 and TRBJ1-2, the CDR3 gives the full variable domain: GAGVSQSPRYKVAKRGQDVALRCDPISGHVSLFWYQQALGQGPEFLTYFQNEAQLDKSGLPSDRFFAERPEGSVSTLKIQRTQQEDSAVYLCASSLGGTVINYGYTFGSGTRLTVV.

The chain's CDR3 is CASSYGAGASYEQYF. The CDR3 DNA reads TGTGCCAGCAGCTACGGGGCGGGAGCCTCCTACGAGCAGTACTTC. J is TRBJ2-7 and V is TRBV7-2; 7 bases match TRBD2. There are 15 residues in the CDR3. Germline-derived CDR1 and CDR2 are SGHTA and FQGNSA. J lost 0 bases, V lost 4 bases, and 6 bases had no gene match.

The chain is built from TRBV6-5 and TRBJ2-1, with 8 positions matching TRBD1. The CDR3 extends over 15 amino acids. Germline lookup yields CDR1 MNHEY and CDR2 SVGAGI. Trimming removed 6 bases from V and 8 bases from J; junction bases left unmatched: 12. The CDR3 here is CASRKGGRGLDEQFF. The CDR3, as DNA: TGTGCCAGCAGAAAGGGCGGCAGGGGGCTGGATGAGCAGTTCTTC.

This clone was recorded a few times. The genes are TRBV5-6 and TRBJ1-3; no reliable D call. Germline CDR1 SGHDT, CDR2 YYEEEE. This CDR3 comprises 15 residues. Trimming removed 2 bases from V and 0 bases from J, with 9 bases in between. This CDR3 is CASSFQGFSGNTIYF. The CDR3 DNA follows: TGTGCCAGCAGCTTCCAAGGGTTCTCTGGAAACACCATATATTTT.

This clone was detected only once. Here the CDR3 reads CAWSVPGTKDEQFF. DNA for the CDR3: TGTGCCTGGAGTGTACCTGGGACTAAGGATGAGCAGTTCTTC. V gene TRBV30 combines with J gene TRBJ2-1; 7 positions agree with TRBD2. The CDR3 is made up of 14 amino acids. CDR1 and CDR2 (germline): GTSNPN, SVGIG (reference sequence). V shed 0 bases and J 8 bases; nucleotides not matched to a gene: 7. The full variable domain, its missing parts supplied by reference TRBV30 and TRBJ2-1, is SQTIHQWPATLVQPVGSPLSLECTVEGTSNPNLYWYRQAAGRGLQLLFYSVGIGQISSEVPQNLSASRPQDRQFILSSKKLLLSDSGFYLCAWSVPGTKDEQFFGPGTRLTVL.

The gene calls are TRBV25-1 and TRBJ2-1; the D gene could be TRBD1 or TRBD2 (5 bases each). The CDR3 consists of 14 residues. With 0 bases removed from V and 15 bases from J, the gap between germline ends came to 18 bases. Looked up from germline, CDR1 is MGHDK and CDR2 is SYGVNS. The CDR3 DNA reads as TGTGCCAGCAGTGAATATGACAGTTTAGAGGGTCTGTTCTTC. It translates to CASSEYDSLEGLFF.

This chain connects TRBV19 to TRBJ1-2, with D uncertain. With 5 bases removed from V and 4 bases from J, the gap between germline ends came to 8 bases. Per the germline V gene, CDR1 is LNHDA and CDR2 is SQIVND (reference sequence). This CDR3 comprises 12 residues. This chain's CDR3 is CASSLSGYGYTF. In nucleotides, the CDR3 is TGTGCCAGTAGTTTGTCAGGCTATGGCTACACCTTC.

This chain links TRBV6-5 with TRBJ1-2; 7 nucleotides align to TRBD1. The CDR3 sequence is 15 residues long. The V segment lost 2 bases and the J segment 3 bases; nucleotides outside the gene matches: 6. Germline CDR1 is MNHEY and CDR2 is SVGAGI. In DNA, the CDR3 is TGTGCCAGCAGTTACCACTCTACAGGGGACTATGGCTACACCTTC. Translating it yields CASSYHSTGDYGYTF.

The chain combines TRBV7-3 with TRBJ2-1, with D possibly matching TRBD1 (5 bases). Trimming shortened V by 4 bases and J by 7 bases, and 17 bases separated the two germline ends. The CDR3 is made up of 15 amino acids. The germline V gene has CDR1 SGHTA and CDR2 FQGTGA. CDR3 sequence (DNA): TGTGCCAGCAGCTCTGCCGGCAGGGAAAAGAATGAGCAGTTCTTC. Translating it yields CASSSAGREKNEQFF.

The chain links TRBV5-4 to TRBJ2-2, with D tentatively TRBD1 (5 bases). CDR3 size: 13 residues. Germline CDR1 is SGHNT and CDR2 is YYREEE (reference sequence). The germline V and J ends were trimmed by 4 bases and 4 bases, with 8 bases remaining between them. Here the CDR3 reads CASSRGITGELFF. CDR3 nucleotides: TGTGCCAGCAGCAGGGGCATCACCGGGGAGCTGTTTTTT. Full variable domain (rest looked up from reference TRBV5-4 and TRBJ2-2): ETGVTQSPTHLIKTRGQQVTLRCSSQSGHNTVSWYQQALGQGPQFIFQYYREEENGRGNFPPRFSGLQFPNYSSELNVNALELDDSALYLCASSRGITGELFFGEGSRLTVL.

This rearrangement joins TRBV5-1 to TRBJ2-3; no reliable D call. CDR3 length: 14 residues. Trimming shortened V by 5 bases and J by 8 bases, and 18 bases separated the two germline ends. Germline V CDR1 and CDR2: SGHRS, YFSETQ. This CDR3 is CASRPGTVKGTQYF. CDR3 coding DNA: TGCGCCAGCAGGCCTGGAACGGTTAAGGGTACGCAGTATTTT.

The chain is built from TRBV6-1 and TRBJ1-2; 10 nucleotides align to TRBD1. The V and J ends lost 7 bases and 2 bases, in that order; junction bases with no gene match: 7. The CDR3 length is 15 residues. Germline V CDR1 and CDR2: MNHNS, SASEGT. CDR3 bases: TGTGCCAGCAAGGTTGGGACAGGGGTAAACTATGGCTACACCTTC. Encoded protein: CASKVGTGVNYGYTF.

The V gene is TRBV27, the J gene TRBJ2-5; D unresolved. The CDR3 runs 14 residues. Trimming took 5 bases from V and 2 from J, leaving 12 bases between them. Per germline, CDR1 MNHEY and CDR2 SMNVEV (reference sequence). CDR3 DNA sequence: TGTGCCAGCAGTCCGACCCGGTTACAAGAGACCCAGTACTTC. This gives the protein CASSPTRLQETQYF.

This chain connects TRBV14 to TRBJ2-3, with unresolved D. CDR3 length equals 13 residues. Germline V lookup: CDR1 SGHDN, CDR2 FVKESK. Trimming shortened V by 0 bases and J by 9 bases, and 10 bases separated the two germline ends. The CDR3 protein is CASSQDGLDTQYF. The DNA of the CDR3 is TGTGCCAGCAGCCAAGACGGGCTTGACACGCAGTATTTT. Based on the CDR3 plus reference TRBV14 and TRBJ2-3, the full variable domain is EAGVTQFPSHSVIEKGQTVTLRCDPISGHDNLYWYRRVMGKEIKFLLHFVKESKQDESGMPNNRFLAERTGGTYSTLKVQPAELEDSGVYFCASSQDGLDTQYFGPGTRLTVL.

The chain carries TRBV10-1 and TRBJ2-3, with TRBD2 matching 12 bases. Germline V gene data show CDR1 as WNHNN and CDR2 as SYGVQD (reference sequence). With 6 bases clipped from V and 0 bases from J, the junction kept 10 bases outside the gene matches. There are 18 residues in the CDR3. The CDR3 DNA follows: TGCGCCAGCAGGGCTAGCGGGAGGGTAAGAACCAGCACAGATACGCAGTATTTT. Protein product: CASRASGRVRTSTDTQYF.

The V call is TRBV7-2, the J call TRBJ2-1, with 11 bases that match TRBD2. Trimming took 1 base from V and 10 from J; bases not matched to a gene: 6. Germline CDR1 SGHTA, CDR2 FQGNSA. There are 15 residues in the CDR3. CDR3 protein: CASSLVAGLAEEQFF. The CDR3 DNA is TGTGCCAGCAGCTTAGTTGCGGGACTAGCGGAAGAGCAGTTCTTC.